This T cell receptor (beta chain) was recovered during a study of regulatory T cells in long-lasting Graves disease. Whole-study findings and limits: The number of shared public clonotypes was higher in persistent patients (2,741) than new patients (966). Persistent Graves' patients showed less TCR diversity than newly diagnosed patients showed.

With iRepertoire HTBI primers and Arm-PCR of CDR3 regions, TCR beta libraries were built. A single record per CDR3 protein comes from TCRdb applying MiXCR to the multiplex PCR reads. This sample has a few hundred thousand distinct CDR3 sequences, with 21% found just once. Germline CDR1 is MGHDK and CDR2 is SYGVNS. The CDR3 has 15 residues. With V trimmed by 2 bases and J by 6 bases, 3 bases remained unmatched. As to time point: persistent/refractory GD, antithyroid drugs over 5 years with positive TRAb. PBMCs were the source of the RNA used for TCR sequencing. Turning to this clonotype: Antigen: not known.

The sample here was peripheral blood mononuclear cells (PBMCs), taken when the disease was refractory, from a patient treated with antithyroid drugs. This sequence was found in a female donor with Graves disease. V and J are TRBV25-1 and TRBJ2-5; 13 bases map to TRBD2. The CDR3 DNA follows: TGTGCCAGCAGTGAAATGACTAGCGGGAGGAAGACCCAGTACTTC. The encoded protein is CASSEMTSGRKTQYF.